The rows below give T cell receptor beta chains drawn from one sample of a study of cytomegalovirus exposure and HLA in healthy donors. Only in-frame clones appear in the TCRdb table, and some are missing; sequencing was by immunoSEQ multiplex PCR. The profile covers around 130,000 clones, with around three quarters appearing a single time and roughly 5.7% taken by the ten largest. The sequenced sample consisted of PBMCs. The receptor set was obtained from a man aged 25-40 years in good health and CMV-seronegative. Each CDR3 is given without its conserved first and last residue.

V gene: TRBV19
J gene: TRBJ2-7
CDR3 protein: ASSISGGMIYEQY

V gene: TRBV28
J gene: TRBJ2-1
CDR3 protein: ASSLPSGESIGYNEQF

V gene: TRBV6-6
J gene: TRBJ1-5
CDR3 protein: ASRWTGEGQPQH

V gene: TRBV30
J gene: TRBJ2-5
CDR3 protein: AWSPPWALAGRMGETQY

V gene: TRBV18
J gene: TRBJ1-1
CDR3 protein: ASSQFPGTAPPMNTEAF

V gene: TRBV29-1
J gene: TRBJ2-1
CDR3 protein: SAVSGRTGEQF

V gene: TRBV7-9
J gene: TRBJ1-4
CDR3 protein: ASSLGQGASEKLF

V gene: TRBV4-2
J gene: TRBJ2-7
CDR3 protein: ASSPAGLFAEQY

V gene: TRBV6-5
J gene: TRBJ2-5
CDR3 protein: ASRDFQETQY

V gene: TRBV29-1
J gene: TRBJ1-1
CDR3 protein: SVGQVLMNTEAF

V gene: TRBV6-5
J gene: TRBJ1-1
CDR3 protein: ASSRGWTEAF

V gene: TRBV9
J gene: TRBJ2-1
CDR3 protein: ASSGQGIGGSNEQF

V gene: TRBV2
J gene: NA
CDR3 protein: ASRGAEGSLEQY

V gene: TRBV7-9
J gene: TRBJ1-1
CDR3 protein: ASSRLAGGELNTEAF

V gene: TRBV10-1
J gene: TRBJ2-7
CDR3 protein: ASSPGQGSLSEQY

V gene: TRBV29-1
J gene: TRBJ2-1
CDR3 protein: SVVVRSSYNEQF

V gene: TRBV7-9
J gene: TRBJ1-5
CDR3 protein: ASSSDRELGQPQH

V gene: TRBV4-3
J gene: TRBJ2-3
CDR3 protein: ASSQDLRGGSDTQY

V gene: TRBV30
J gene: TRBJ2-5
CDR3 protein: AWSGGLVETQY

V gene: TRBV6-6
J gene: TRBJ2-1
CDR3 protein: ASSTGGLGNEQF

V gene: TRBV13
J gene: TRBJ1-5
CDR3 protein: ASSARDSRGPQH

V gene: TRBV6-5
J gene: TRBJ1-1
CDR3 protein: ASSSDRGTEAF

V gene: TRBV7-7
J gene: TRBJ2-5
CDR3 protein: ASSLGGGPQETQY

V gene: TRBV5-4
J gene: NA
CDR3 protein: ASSYKGQTNYEQY

V gene: TRBV7-2
J gene: TRBJ1-4
CDR3 protein: ASSLVGGRNEKLF

V gene: TRBV28
J gene: TRBJ1-2
CDR3 protein: ASSTVQGVPLRYT

V gene: TRBV19
J gene: TRBJ2-4
CDR3 protein: ASSRLAGFQNIQY

V gene: TRBV13
J gene: TRBJ2-2
CDR3 protein: ASSLNPGTGELF

V gene: TRBV28
J gene: TRBJ2-5
CDR3 protein: ASSHRIRRRETQY

V gene: TRBV27
J gene: TRBJ2-3
CDR3 protein: ASSPKRGGLTDTQY

V gene: TRBV4-2
J gene: TRBJ2-7
CDR3 protein: ASSQVAAYEQY

V gene: TRBV20-1
J gene: TRBJ1-2
CDR3 protein: SATDYGYT

V gene: TRBV28
J gene: TRBJ2-7
CDR3 protein: ASSLGGGPDEQY

V gene: TRBV9
J gene: TRBJ1-5
CDR3 protein: ASSVGSTNQPQH

V gene: TRBV5-1
J gene: TRBJ1-1
CDR3 protein: ASRMGGNTEAF

V gene: TRBV7-9
J gene: TRBJ1-4
CDR3 protein: ASSSLWGGSNEKLF

V gene: TRBV5-1
J gene: TRBJ2-5
CDR3 protein: ASSRDSSQETQY

V gene: TRBV27
J gene: TRBJ1-5
CDR3 protein: ASSFSRDTNQPQH

V gene: TRBV6-1
J gene: TRBJ2-7
CDR3 protein: ASSDTGTGVINEQY

V gene: TRBV4-1
J gene: TRBJ1-5
CDR3 protein: ASSLVGQLNQPQH

V gene: TRBV7-9
J gene: TRBJ1-2
CDR3 protein: ASSSTTGDRANYGYT

V gene: TRBV27
J gene: TRBJ2-3
CDR3 protein: ASSSGTGGDTQY

V gene: TRBV5-6
J gene: TRBJ2-7
CDR3 protein: ASSLDRGEQY

V gene: TRBV4-1
J gene: TRBJ2-3
CDR3 protein: ASSLSVADTQY

V gene: TRBV13
J gene: TRBJ2-2
CDR3 protein: ASSWPGELPGELF

V gene: TRBV28
J gene: TRBJ1-2
CDR3 protein: ASSSLPTGDFDYT

V gene: TRBV5-1
J gene: TRBJ2-7
CDR3 protein: ASSLPDSYEQY

V gene: TRBV5-1
J gene: TRBJ2-5
CDR3 protein: ASSKGQGVGETQY

V gene: TRBV29-1
J gene: TRBJ1-1
CDR3 protein: SVFAVGDTEAF

V gene: TRBV10-3
J gene: TRBJ1-3
CDR3 protein: AITGGTHSGNTIY

V gene: TRBV6-1
J gene: TRBJ2-7
CDR3 protein: ASSELSYYEQY

V gene: TRBV9
J gene: TRBJ2-5
CDR3 protein: ASSALRGGYQETQY

V gene: TRBV28
J gene: TRBJ1-5
CDR3 protein: ASSGGVTYSNQPQH

V gene: TRBV2
J gene: TRBJ2-1
CDR3 protein: ASSVSSGSGNEQF

V gene: TRBV6-5
J gene: TRBJ1-1
CDR3 protein: ASRGGIVTEAF

V gene: TRBV6-1
J gene: TRBJ2-2
CDR3 protein: ASRDQAGGAGELF

V gene: TRBV4-1
J gene: TRBJ2-1
CDR3 protein: ASGRLHNEQF

V gene: TRBV7-9
J gene: TRBJ1-1
CDR3 protein: ASRQGETEAF